A selection of T cell receptor beta chains follows, all from one sample in a study of control samples from healthy donors and cancer patients. The protocol was immunoSEQ multiplex PCR, while the TCRdb copy is restricted to in-frame clones and leaves out a portion. Here the sample spans fewer than 200,000 clones, 85% to 95% being singletons. The material sequenced was blood. These receptors came from a man aged 18 to 30 in good health. Each CDR3 is given with its conserved first and last residue. The D gene is left open where the match is weak. Size is stated for part of the rows, as once, few or many counts, or as a class when the clone is expanded.

clone size: NA; J gene: TRBJ2-7; V gene: TRBV20-1; D gene: NA; CDR3 protein: CSATRGYEQYF; CDR3 DNA: TGCAGTGCTACTCGGGGCTACGAGCAGTACTTC
clone size: NA; J gene: TRBJ2-2; V gene: TRBV3-1/TRBV3-2; D gene: NA; CDR3 protein: CASSPRWGSTGELFF; CDR3 DNA: TGTGCCAGCAGCCCCAGATGGGGAAGCACCGGGGAGCTGTTTTTT
clone size: NA; J gene: TRBJ2-3; V gene: TRBV9; D gene: TRBD2; CDR3 protein: CASSVSGGFGDTQYF; CDR3 DNA: TGTGCCAGCAGCGTATCCGGGGGGTTCGGGGATACGCAGTATTTT
clone size: NA; J gene: TRBJ2-1; V gene: TRBV12-3/TRBV12-4; D gene: NA; CDR3 protein: CASSRPVYNEQFF; CDR3 DNA: TGTGCCAGCAGTAGACCGGTTTACAATGAGCAGTTCTTC
clone size: NA; J gene: TRBJ1-5; V gene: TRBV19; D gene: TRBD1; CDR3 protein: CASERTGGPVTGNQPQHF; CDR3 DNA: TGTGCCAGCGAAAGGACAGGGGGGCCCGTGACGGGCAATCAGCCCCAGCATTTT
clone size: NA; J gene: TRBJ1-2; V gene: TRBV6-6; D gene: TRBD1; CDR3 protein: CASSTGQGANYGYTF; CDR3 DNA: TGTGCCAGCAGTACTGGACAGGGGGCGAACTATGGCTACACCTTC
clone size: NA; J gene: TRBJ2-7; V gene: TRBV19; D gene: NA; CDR3 protein: CASSITFRAYYEQYF; CDR3 DNA: TGTGCCAGTAGTATCACGTTTCGAGCGTACTACGAGCAGTACTTC
clone size: NA; J gene: TRBJ1-4; V gene: TRBV6-5; D gene: TRBD1; CDR3 protein: CASGTGDEKLFF; CDR3 DNA: TGTGCCAGCGGGACAGGGGATGAAAAACTGTTTTTT
clone size: once; J gene: TRBJ2-3; V gene: TRBV5-1; D gene: TRBD2; CDR3 protein: CASSLSAGVADTQYF; CDR3 DNA: TGCGCCAGCAGCTTGTCAGCGGGGGTAGCAGATACGCAGTATTTT
clone size: few; J gene: TRBJ2-7; V gene: TRBV28; D gene: NA; CDR3 protein: CASSFSASEGSYEQYF; CDR3 DNA: TGTGCCAGCAGTTTCTCGGCCTCGGAGGGCTCCTACGAGCAGTACTTC
clone size: few; J gene: TRBJ2-7; V gene: TRBV6-5; D gene: NA; CDR3 protein: CASKVAAESYEQYF; CDR3 DNA: TGTGCCAGCAAAGTAGCAGCTGAGTCCTACGAGCAGTACTTC
clone size: NA; J gene: TRBJ2-3; V gene: TRBV6-5; D gene: TRBD2; CDR3 protein: CASSDLAGITDTQYF; CDR3 DNA: TGTGCCAGCAGCGATCTAGCGGGGATCACAGATACGCAGTATTTT
clone size: NA; J gene: TRBJ1-2; V gene: TRBV5-1; D gene: NA; CDR3 protein: CASSTDTPYGYTF; CDR3 DNA: TGCGCCAGCAGCACGGACACCCCCTATGGCTACACCTTC
clone size: NA; J gene: TRBJ2-7; V gene: TRBV5-5; D gene: NA; CDR3 protein: CASSLLPQSSYEQYF; CDR3 DNA: TGTGCCAGCAGCTTGCTTCCACAGAGCTCCTACGAGCAGTACTTC